This T cell receptor (beta chain) was recovered during a study of blood T cell repertoires in COVID-19. Whole-study context: From T cells, B-cell-depleted T cells, or PBMCs came the material, which was cDNA or gDNA.

Germline assignment: CDR1 GTSNPN and CDR2 SVGIG (reference sequence). Trimming left V 0 bases short and J 0 bases short, with 18 bases between. The CDR3 has 18 amino acids. Original methodology: Quantification of nucleated cells was approximated via reference gene primer amplification. Method: immunoSEQ multiplex PCR; TCRdb's copy keeps in-frame clones and lacks some. The V and J calls and clone size come from that table; D and trimming were worked out from the DNA. The sample lists about 68,000 clones; approximately 88% were seen once. This TCR was recovered from a man aged 45-65 years with active COVID-19. The V gene is TRBV30, the J gene TRBJ1-5; D call uncertain. Sequencing was carried out using peripheral blood. This chain's CDR3 is CAWSVPGRGSYSNQPQHF. The DNA for the CDR3 is TGTGCCTGGAGTGTACCGGGGAGAGGGAGTTATAGCAATCAGCCCCAGCATTTT.